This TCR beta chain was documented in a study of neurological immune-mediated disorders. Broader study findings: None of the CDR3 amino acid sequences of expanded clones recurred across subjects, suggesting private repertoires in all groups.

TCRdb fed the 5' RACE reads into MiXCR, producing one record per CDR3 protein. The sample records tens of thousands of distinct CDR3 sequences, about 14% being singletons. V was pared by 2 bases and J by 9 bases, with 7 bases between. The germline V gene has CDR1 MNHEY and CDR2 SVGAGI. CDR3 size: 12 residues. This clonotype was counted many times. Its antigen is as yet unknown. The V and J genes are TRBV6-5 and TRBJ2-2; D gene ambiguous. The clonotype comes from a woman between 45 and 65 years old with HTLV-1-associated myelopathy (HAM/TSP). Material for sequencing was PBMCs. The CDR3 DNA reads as TGTGCCAGCAGTTACGGTGATCGGGAGCTGTTTTTT. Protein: CASSYGDRELFF.